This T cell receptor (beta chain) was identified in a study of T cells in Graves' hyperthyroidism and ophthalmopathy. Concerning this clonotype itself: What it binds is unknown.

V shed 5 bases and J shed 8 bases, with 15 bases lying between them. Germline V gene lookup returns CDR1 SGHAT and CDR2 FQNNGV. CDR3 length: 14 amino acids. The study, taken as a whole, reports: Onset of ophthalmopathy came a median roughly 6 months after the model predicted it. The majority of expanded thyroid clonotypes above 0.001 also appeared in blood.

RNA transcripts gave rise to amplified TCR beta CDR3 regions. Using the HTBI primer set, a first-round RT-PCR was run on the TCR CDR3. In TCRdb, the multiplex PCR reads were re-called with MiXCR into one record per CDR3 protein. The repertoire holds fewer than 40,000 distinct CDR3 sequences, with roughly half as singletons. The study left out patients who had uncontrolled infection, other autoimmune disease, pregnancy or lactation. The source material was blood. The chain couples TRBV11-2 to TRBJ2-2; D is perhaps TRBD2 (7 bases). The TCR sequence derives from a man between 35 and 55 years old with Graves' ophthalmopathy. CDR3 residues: CASSPEGGVGELFF. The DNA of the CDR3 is TGTGCCAGCAGCCCCGAAGGGGGGGTAGGGGAGCTGTTTTTT.